These 5 T cell receptor beta chains came from one sample sequenced in a study of T cells in Graves' hyperthyroidism and ophthalmopathy. The source material, RNA transcripts, was used to amplify TCR beta CDR3 regions. Researchers ran a first-round RT-PCR on the TCR CDR3 using the HTBI primer set. MiXCR was run by TCRdb on the multiplex PCR reads, yielding one entry per CDR3 protein. This sample has about 500,000 distinct CDR3 sequences, with approximately 15% found just once. Sequencing input: blood. These receptors were collected from a woman aged 18-35 years with Graves' hyperthyroidism.

As concerns this clonotype: A much larger clone sits a single nucleotide away, making a read error possible. This is likely a read error, given that the CDR3 carries no conserved phenylalanine or tryptophan at its end. The rearrangement uses TRBV20-1 and TRBJ1-2; D unclear. Germline loops: CDR1 DFQATT, CDR2 SNEGSKA (reference sequence). The length of the CDR3 is 11 residues. The germline V and J ends were trimmed by 3 bases and 4 bases, with 6 bases remaining between them. In DNA, the CDR3 is TGCAGTGCTAGCTTGGTCTATGGCTACACCTTA. Its translation is CSASLVYGYTL.

This clonotype was seen more than once but under ten times. The J gene is TRBJ1-2, the V gene TRBV28; D call uncertain. The CDR3 runs 14 residues. Germline CDR1 reads MDHEN; CDR2 reads SYDVKM. Trimming removed 3 bases at V and 4 bases at J, with 12 bases between. CDR3 sequence: CASSLSGRAYGYTF. CDR3 nucleotide sequence: TGTGCCAGCAGTTTGTCTGGAAGGGCCTATGGCTACACCTTC.

This clonotype was seen at least ten times. The chain recombines TRBV20-1 with TRBJ2-3; weak D call: TRBD2 (5 bases). Germline lookup yields CDR1 DFQATT and CDR2 SNEGSKA (reference sequence). This CDR3 has 13 amino acids. The V end lost 3 bases, the J end lost 5 bases, and 12 bases lay between the germline ends. In DNA, the CDR3 is TGCAGTGCTAGGAGCGTGGGGAGAGATACGCAGTATTTT. Translation: CSARSVGRDTQYF.

This clonotype was counted ten times or more. The chain carries TRBV11-1 and TRBJ2-5; unclear D gene. Germline assignment: CDR1 SGHAT and CDR2 FQDESV (reference sequence). CDR3 size: 16 residues. V gave up 1 base and J gave up 0 bases, with 12 bases separating them. CDR3 region: CASSLESAKYQETQYF. CDR3 coding DNA: TGTGCCAGCAGCTTAGAGTCGGCAAAGTACCAAGAGACCCAGTACTTC.

This clonotype was detected ten times or more. V gene TRBV10-1 combines with J gene TRBJ2-3; a weak D match, TRBD1 (5 bases). This CDR3 spans 14 amino acids. Per the germline V gene, CDR1 is WNHNN and CDR2 is SYGVQD (reference sequence). Trimming removed 2 bases from V and 0 bases from J, with 6 bases in between. This chain's CDR3 is CASSEDRSTDTQYF. The DNA for the CDR3 is TGCGCCAGCAGTGAGGACAGAAGCACAGATACGCAGTATTTT.